This T cell receptor beta chain was observed in a study of blood T cell repertoires in COVID-19. Whole-study context: The United States, Italy and Spain provided the acute and convalescent COVID-19 samples. T cells, B-cell-depleted T cells, or PBMCs supplied cDNA or gDNA.

How the authors handled the data: By means of reference gene primer amplification, nucleated cell counts were estimated. Method: immunoSEQ multiplex PCR; TCRdb's copy keeps in-frame clones and lacks some. Clone size and the V and J calls come from that table; the DNA yielded D and trimming. The sample has 40,000 to 55,000 clones, more than 65% seen once. CDR3 length: 15 residues. Germline V CDR1 and CDR2: MNHEY, SVGAGI. V dropped 6 bases and J dropped 0 bases, with 11 bases sitting between them. The source material was peripheral blood. The chain has TRBV6-5 and TRBJ2-2, with a tentative D call TRBD1 (6 bases). The TCR originated in a human donor in a cohort sampled during active COVID-19. The CDR3 nucleotides are TGTGCCAGCAGGACCGGACAGTCGAACACCGGGGAGCTGTTTTTT. Protein sequence: CASRTGQSNTGELFF.